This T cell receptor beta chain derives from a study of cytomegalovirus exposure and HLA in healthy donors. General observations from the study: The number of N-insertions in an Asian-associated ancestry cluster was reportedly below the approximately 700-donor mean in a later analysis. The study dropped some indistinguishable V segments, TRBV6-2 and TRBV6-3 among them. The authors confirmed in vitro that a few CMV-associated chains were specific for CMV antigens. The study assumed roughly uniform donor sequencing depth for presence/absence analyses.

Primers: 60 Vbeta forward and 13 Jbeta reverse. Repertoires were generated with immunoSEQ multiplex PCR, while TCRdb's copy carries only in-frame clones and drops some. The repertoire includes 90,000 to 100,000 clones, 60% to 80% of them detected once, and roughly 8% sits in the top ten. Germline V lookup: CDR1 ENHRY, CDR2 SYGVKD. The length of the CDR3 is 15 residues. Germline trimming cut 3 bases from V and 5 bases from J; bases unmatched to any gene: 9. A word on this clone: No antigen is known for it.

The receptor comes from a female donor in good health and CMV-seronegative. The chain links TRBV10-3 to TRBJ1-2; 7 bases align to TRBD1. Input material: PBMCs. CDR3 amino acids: CAISDPQGRNYGYTF. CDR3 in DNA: TGTGCCATCAGTGACCCACAGGGGCGAAATTATGGCTACACCTTC.